This entry is about one T cell receptor (beta chain). What it recognizes is unknown. Here immunoSEQ multiplex PCR was the method, and the copy in TCRdb shows in-frame clones only, minus some. The repertoire consists of 150,000 to 250,000 clones, with about 81% occurring once and the leading ten covering around 1.2%. In germline, CDR1 is KGHSH, CDR2 LQKENI. The trim removed 2 bases at V and 2 bases at J, leaving 4 bases unmatched. CDR3 length equals 16 residues. This entry belongs to a study of cytomegalovirus exposure and HLA in healthy donors. General study results and limits: It was confirmed in vitro that a few of the CMV-associated chains were specific for CMV antigens. The tendency of first-cohort TCR clusters to co-occur in the 120 or so validation repertoires was the finding of a later analysis.

The V and J genes are TRBV18 and TRBJ2-2, with 8 bases that match TRBD2. The clonotype originates from a woman between 25 and 40 years old in good health and CMV-seronegative. The specimen was PBMCs. CDR3 residues: CASSPFSGGNTGELFF. The CDR3 nucleotides read TGTGCCAGCTCACCATTCAGCGGGGGAAACACCGGGGAGCTGTTTTTT. Full variable domain (rest looked up from reference TRBV18 and TRBJ2-2): NAGVMQNPRHLVRRRGQEARLRCSPMKGHSHVYWYRQLPEEGLKFMVYLQKENIIDESGMPKERFSAEFPKEGPSILRIQQVVRGDSAAYFCASSPFSGGNTGELFFGEGSRLTVL.